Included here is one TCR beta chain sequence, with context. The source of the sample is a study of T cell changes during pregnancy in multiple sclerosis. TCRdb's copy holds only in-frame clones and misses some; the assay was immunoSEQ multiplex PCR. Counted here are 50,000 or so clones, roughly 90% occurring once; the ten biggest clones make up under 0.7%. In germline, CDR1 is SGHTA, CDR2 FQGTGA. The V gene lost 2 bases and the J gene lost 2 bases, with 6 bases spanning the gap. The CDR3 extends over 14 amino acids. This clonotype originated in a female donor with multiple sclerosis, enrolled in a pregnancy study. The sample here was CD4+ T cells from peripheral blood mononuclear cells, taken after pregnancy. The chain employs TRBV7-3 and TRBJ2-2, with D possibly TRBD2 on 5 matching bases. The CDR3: CASSLRGNTGELFF. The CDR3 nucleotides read TGTGCCAGCAGCTTACGGGGAAACACCGGGGAGCTGTTTTTT.